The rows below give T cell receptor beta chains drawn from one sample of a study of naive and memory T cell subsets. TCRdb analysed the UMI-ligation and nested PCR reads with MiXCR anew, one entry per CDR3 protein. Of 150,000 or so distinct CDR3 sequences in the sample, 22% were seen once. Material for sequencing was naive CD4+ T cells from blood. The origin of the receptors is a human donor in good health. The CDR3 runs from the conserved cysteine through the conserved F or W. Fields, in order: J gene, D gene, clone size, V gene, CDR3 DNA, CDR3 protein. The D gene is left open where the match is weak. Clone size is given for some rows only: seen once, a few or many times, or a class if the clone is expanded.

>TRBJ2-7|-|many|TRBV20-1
TGCAGTGCTTACGACCGGGAAAGCTCCTACGAGCAGTACTTC
CSAYDRESSYEQYF
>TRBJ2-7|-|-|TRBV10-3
TGTGCCGTACAGGGTGGGGGAGTTGGACCCTACGAGCAGTACTTC
CAVQGGGVGPYEQYF
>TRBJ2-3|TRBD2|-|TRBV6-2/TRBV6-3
TGTGCCAGCAGTCCCGCCTTCCTACTAGCGGGATACTCAGATACGCAGTATTTT
CASSPAFLLAGYSDTQYF
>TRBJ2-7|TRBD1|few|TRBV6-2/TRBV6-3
TGTGCCAGCAGTTATCCGGCAGGGGGCCTGAGGACCGAGCAGTACTTC
CASSYPAGGLRTEQYF
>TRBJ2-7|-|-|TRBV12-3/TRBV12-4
TGTGCCAGCAGTTTCGGCAGGAGGTACGAGCAGTACTTC
CASSFGRRYEQYF
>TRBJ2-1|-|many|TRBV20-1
TGCAGTGTCAGTGAGGTTAGCTCCTACAATGAGCAGTTCTTC
CSVSEVSSYNEQFF
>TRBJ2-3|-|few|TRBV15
TGTGCCACCAGCAGAGATGGAGGTGTTGGCACAGATACGCAGTATTTT
CATSRDGGVGTDTQYF
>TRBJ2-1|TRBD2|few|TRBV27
TGTGCCAGCAGTTTCGCCGGGACTACTAATGAGCAGTTCTTC
CASSFAGTTNEQFF
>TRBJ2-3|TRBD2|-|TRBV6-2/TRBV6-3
TGTGCCAGCAGTTACGGAGGGACTAGCGGAGACTACACAGATACGCAGTATTTT
CASSYGGTSGDYTDTQYF
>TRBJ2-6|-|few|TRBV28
TGTGCCAGCAGTCTTCAGGGGACTGGGGCCAACGTCCTGACTTTC
CASSLQGTGANVLTF
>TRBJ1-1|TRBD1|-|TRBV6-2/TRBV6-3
TGTGCCAGCAGACGACAGGGGTCCAACACTGAAGCTTTCTTT
CASRRQGSNTEAFF
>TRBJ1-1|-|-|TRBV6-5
TGTGCCAGCACCCCACCTAAGGGCTGGTTCGGTGACACTGAAGCTTTCTTT
CASTPPKGWFGDTEAFF
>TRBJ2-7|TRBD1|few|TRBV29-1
TGCAGCGTTCGACAGGGTCCCCTCGAGCAGTACTTC
CSVRQGPLEQYF
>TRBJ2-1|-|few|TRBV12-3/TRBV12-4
TGTGCCAGCAGCCTCCGGGACGGGCCCTACAATGAGCAGTTCTTC
CASSLRDGPYNEQFF
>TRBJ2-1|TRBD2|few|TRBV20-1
TGCAGTGTTCCACAGCGGGGGAGCATCTACAATGAGCAGTTCTTC
CSVPQRGSIYNEQFF
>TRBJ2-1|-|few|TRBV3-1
TGTGCCAGCAGCCAAGAGAGGCGCAGGGTGATCGGTGAGCAGTTCTTC
CASSQERRRVIGEQFF
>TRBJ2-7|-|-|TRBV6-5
TGTGCCAGCAGTTACTCGGAGCGGTCTACGGGGTACTTC
CASSYSERSTGYF
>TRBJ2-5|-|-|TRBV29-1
TGCAGCCCCGGGGAGGGGGGGACCCAGTACTTC
CSPGEGGTQYF
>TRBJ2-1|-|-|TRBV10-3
TGTGCCATCAGTGAGCGCGAACAGTACAATGAGCAGTTCTTC
CAISEREQYNEQFF
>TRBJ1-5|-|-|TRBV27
TGTGCCAGCAGTTTCCAAATGAACACTAATCAGCCCCAGCATTTT
CASSFQMNTNQPQHF
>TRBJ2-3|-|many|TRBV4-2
TGTGCCAGCAGCCAAACAGATACGCAGTATTTT
CASSQTDTQYF
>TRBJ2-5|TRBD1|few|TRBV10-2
TGCGCCAGCAGTGGGTCACCCCTTCTACAGGGGAAAGGGGAGACCCAGTACTTC
CASSGSPLLQGKGETQYF
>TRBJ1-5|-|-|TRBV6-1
TGTGCCAGCAGTGAAGCGGAGATTAGCAATCAGCCCCAGCATTTT
CASSEAEISNQPQHF
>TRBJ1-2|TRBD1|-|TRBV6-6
TGTGCCAGCAGCCAAAGGACAGGGAACGGCTACACCTTC
CASSQRTGNGYTF
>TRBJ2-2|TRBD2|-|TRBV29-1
TGCAGCGTCAGAAAGCGGGAGGGCCCCAACACCGGGGAGCTGTTTTTT
CSVRKREGPNTGELFF
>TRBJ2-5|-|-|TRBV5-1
TGCGCCAGCAGCGCCGGAGCAAACGGGGAGACCCAGTACTTC
CASSAGANGETQYF
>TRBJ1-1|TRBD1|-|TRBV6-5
TGTGCCAGCAGTCGGGACAGCGCCGAGACTGAAGCTTTCTTT
CASSRDSAETEAFF
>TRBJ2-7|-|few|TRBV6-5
TGTGCCAGCAGTTACCTAGGGGGCTCCTACGAGCAGTACTTC
CASSYLGGSYEQYF
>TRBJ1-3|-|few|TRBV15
TGTGCCACCAGCAGAGATATGGGTGTTCGCTCTGGAAACACCATATATTTT
CATSRDMGVRSGNTIYF
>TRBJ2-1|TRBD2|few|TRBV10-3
TGTGCCATCAGTTCCGGGACTAGCGGTAACAATGAGCAGTTCTTC
CAISSGTSGNNEQFF
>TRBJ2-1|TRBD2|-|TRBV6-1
TGTGCCAGCAACTCAGGGACTAGCGGGAACGATGAGCAGTTCTTC
CASNSGTSGNDEQFF
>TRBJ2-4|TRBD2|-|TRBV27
TGTGCCAGCAGTTGGGGCAGCGGGATCGGTACCATTCAGTACTTC
CASSWGSGIGTIQYF
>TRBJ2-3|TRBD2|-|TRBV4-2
TGTGCCAGCAGCCTGCTAACTAGCGGAGACACAGATACGCAGTATTTT
CASSLLTSGDTDTQYF
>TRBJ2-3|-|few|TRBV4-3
TGCGCCAGCAGCCTTGAAGCCGGGAACACAGATACGCAGTATTTT
CASSLEAGNTDTQYF
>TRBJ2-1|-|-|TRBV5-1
TGCGCCAGCATATATGGGACTGGGGGCTCCTACAATGAGCAGTTCTTC
CASIYGTGGSYNEQFF
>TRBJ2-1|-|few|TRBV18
TGTGCCAGCTCACCACTGGAGGGCCGGTACAATGAGCAGTTCTTC
CASSPLEGRYNEQFF
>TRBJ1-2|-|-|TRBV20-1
TGCAGTGCTAGAGCGTGGGACACCGATAACTATGGCTACACCTTC
CSARAWDTDNYGYTF
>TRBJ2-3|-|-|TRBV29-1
TGCAGCGCCGTTTCAGGGACAGATACGCAGTATTTT
CSAVSGTDTQYF
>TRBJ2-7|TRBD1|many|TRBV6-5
TGTGCCAGCAGCCTTGTCCCGGGACAGGGGGATTACGAGCAGTACTTC
CASSLVPGQGDYEQYF
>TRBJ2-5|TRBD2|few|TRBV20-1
TGCAGTGCTAGACTAGCGGGCACCCAAGAGACCCAGTACTTC
CSARLAGTQETQYF
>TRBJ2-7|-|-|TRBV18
TGTGCCAGCTCACCGGGGGGGGCCGGTGAGCAGTACTTC
CASSPGGAGEQYF
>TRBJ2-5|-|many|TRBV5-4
TGTGCCAGCAGTTATTCAGAGACCCAGTACTTC
CASSYSETQYF
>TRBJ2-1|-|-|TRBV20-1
TGCAGGGTAATAGCGAGAGGGTCCAATGAGCAGTTCTTC
CRVIARGSNEQFF
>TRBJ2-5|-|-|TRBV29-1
TGCAGCGTAAGAATGGGCGGGACCCAGTACTTC
CSVRMGGTQYF
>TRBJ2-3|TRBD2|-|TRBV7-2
TGTGCCAGCAGCTTAGATCTAGCGGGGGGCACAGATACGCAGTATTTT
CASSLDLAGGTDTQYF
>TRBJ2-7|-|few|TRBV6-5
TGTGCCAGCAGTTACAGGGGAGAGAGCCTACGCGAGCAGTACTTC
CASSYRGESLREQYF
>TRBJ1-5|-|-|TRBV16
TGTGCCAGCAGCCAATTGAGGGGAGATAGCAATCAGCCCCAGCATTTT
CASSQLRGDSNQPQHF
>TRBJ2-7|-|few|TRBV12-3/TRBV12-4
TGTGCCAGCAGACCGACAGACAGATACGAGCAGTACTTC
CASRPTDRYEQYF
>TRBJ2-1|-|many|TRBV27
TGTGCCAGCAGTTTAAGGGCTAGCGCTACCGCCTACAATGAGCAGTTCTTC
CASSLRASATAYNEQFF
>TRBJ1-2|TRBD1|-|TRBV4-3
TGCGCCAGCAGAGACCGGGACAGGGGACCCTCCTCGCCTCACCCCGGTGGCTACACCTTC
CASRDRDRGPSSPHPGGYTF
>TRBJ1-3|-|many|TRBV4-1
TGCGCCAGCAGGTCATTGACCACGAACTCTGGAAACACCATATATTTT
CASRSLTTNSGNTIYF